The sample holds many counts of the clone carrying this TCR beta chain. Its specificity is unknown. These data are taken from a study of regulatory T cells in long-lasting Graves disease. General study findings and limits: The study examined only peripheral blood, not thyroid tissue.

Time point: newly diagnosed GD, antithyroid drugs for less than 3 months. The TCR library was prepared using RNA isolated from PBMCs. In Xi'an, China, an endocrinology department was the source of patients. The germline V gene has CDR1 SGHVS and CDR2 FQNEAQ. Unmatched junction bases numbered 7, after V lost 5 bases and J lost 2 bases. The CDR3 is 16 residues long. CDR3 regions were amplified by Arm-PCR using iRepertoire HTBI primers to build TCR beta libraries. From the multiplex PCR reads, TCRdb called clonotypes with MiXCR, one entry per CDR3 protein. This sample has about 470,000 distinct CDR3 sequences; 15% to 20% occur once, and the top ten carry 10% to 15%. A further study also used this sample, focusing on T cells in Graves' hyperthyroidism and ophthalmopathy.

This receptor was identified in a man aged 40-49 years with Graves disease. This specimen was peripheral blood mononuclear cells (PBMCs), taken at new diagnosis, from a patient treated with antithyroid drugs. The genes are TRBV7-8 and TRBJ1-1, with 11 bases identical to TRBD1. CDR3 loop: CASSPDRGLYNTEAFF. CDR3 in DNA: TGTGCCAGCAGCCCGGACAGGGGGCTATACAACACTGAAGCTTTCTTT.